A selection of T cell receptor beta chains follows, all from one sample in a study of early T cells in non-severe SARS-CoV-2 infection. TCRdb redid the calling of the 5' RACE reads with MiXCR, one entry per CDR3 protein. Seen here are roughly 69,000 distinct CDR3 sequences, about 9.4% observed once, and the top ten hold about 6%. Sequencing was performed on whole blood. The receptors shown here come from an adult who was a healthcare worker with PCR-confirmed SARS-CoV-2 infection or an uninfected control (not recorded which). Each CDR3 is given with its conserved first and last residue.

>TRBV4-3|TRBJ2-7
CASSQVRQGNEQYF
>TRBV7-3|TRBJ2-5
CASSPGGGLETQYF
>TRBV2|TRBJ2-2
CASRGSSTGELFF
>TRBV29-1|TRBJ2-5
CSVRTSGEETQYF
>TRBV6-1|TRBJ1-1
CASRRQMNTEVFF
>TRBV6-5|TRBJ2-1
CASSYSRGRYEQFF
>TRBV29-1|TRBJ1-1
CSAEIGQPRAFF
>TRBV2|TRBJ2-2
CASSVGITGELFF
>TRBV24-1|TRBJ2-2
CATSDPGQGATGELFF
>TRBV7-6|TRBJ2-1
CASSLRTPPPYNEQFF
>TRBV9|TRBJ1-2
CASSVAPGKGSNYGYTF
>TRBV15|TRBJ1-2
CATSRAQPSYGYTF
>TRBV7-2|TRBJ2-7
CASSTNTYEQYF
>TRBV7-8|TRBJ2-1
CASRTGTSYYNEQFF
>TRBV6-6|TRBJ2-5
CASTSFFGGTPREETQYF
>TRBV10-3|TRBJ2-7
CAIRGSSQGHEQYF
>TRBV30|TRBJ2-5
CAGTGSETQYF
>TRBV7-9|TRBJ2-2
CASSPHRRVGTGELFF
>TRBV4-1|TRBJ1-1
CASSTLQGNAEAFF
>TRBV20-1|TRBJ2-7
CSARGGRGGGRSLSSYEQYF
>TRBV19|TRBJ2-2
CASKGTRSTGELFF
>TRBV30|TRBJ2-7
CAWSSVAGGYEQYF
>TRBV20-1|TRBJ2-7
CSGTSGGYEQYF
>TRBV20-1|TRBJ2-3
CSAPRASGLGLDTQYF